The 26 T cell receptor beta chains in this list originate from one sample, sequenced in a study of long-term antiretroviral therapy in people with HIV. Survey-level resolution applied to immunoSEQ assay v3.0. Some clones are missing from TCRdb's copy, which holds only in-frame ones; the method was immunoSEQ multiplex PCR. The sample contains around 25,000 clones, 81% of which appear only once. Sequenced material: unsorted PBMCs, taken at the start of antiretroviral therapy, before treatment. These receptors were taken from a woman aged 18-29 years with HIV.

This rearrangement joins TRBV9 to TRBJ1-1, with 8 positions matching TRBD1. The CDR3 totals 16 residues. Germline V gene lookup returns CDR1 SGDLS and CDR2 YYNGEE. V was pared by 0 bases and J by 2 bases, with 6 bases of the junction left unmatched. The CDR3 DNA reads TGTGCCAGCAGCGTAGGACCGGGACAGGAAAACACTGAAGCTTTCTTT. It translates to CASSVGPGQENTEAFF.

The genes are TRBV5-1 and TRBJ1-2, with D possibly matching TRBD1 (5 bases). The CDR3 spans 16 residues. CDR1 is SGHRS and CDR2 is YFSETQ in the germline V gene. Trimming removed 4 bases at V and 7 bases at J, with 23 bases between. CDR3 DNA sequence: TGCGCCAGCAGCCCGGGATGGGTCTCGGGGGGGAGTGGCTACACCTTC. Its protein product is CASSPGWVSGGSGYTF. The full variable domain, with the rest looked up from reference TRBV5-1 and TRBJ1-2, is KAGVTQTPRYLIKTRGQQVTLSCSPISGHRSVSWYQQTPGQGLQFLFEYFSETQRNKGNFPGRFSGRQFSNSRSEMNVSTLELGDSALYLCASSPGWVSGGSGYTFGSGTRLTVV.

The genes are TRBV28 and TRBJ1-1; weak D call: TRBD1 (6 bases). Per germline, CDR1 MDHEN and CDR2 SYDVKM. Trimming took 0 bases from V and 5 from J, leaving 13 bases between them. CDR3 length equals 15 residues. Written as DNA, the CDR3 is TGTGCCAGCAGTTTATGGCGGGGGGCAGGAACTGAAGCTTTCTTT. Protein: CASSLWRGAGTEAFF. The full variable domain, its missing parts supplied by reference TRBV28 and TRBJ1-1, is DVKVTQSSRYLVKRTGEKVFLECVQDMDHENMFWYRQDPGLGLRLIYFSYDVKMKEKGDIPEGYSVSREKKERFSLILESASTNQTSMYLCASSLWRGAGTEAFFGQGTRLTVV.

This clone was detected a few times. The chain has TRBV28 and TRBJ1-2; D gene uncertain. V was cut by 5 bases and J by 1 base, with 11 bases left in between. Germline V gene data show CDR1 as MDHEN and CDR2 as SYDVKM. This CDR3 is built from 14 residues. In nucleotides, the CDR3 is TGTGCCAGCAGTCCCGGAGGGAATAACTATGGCTACACCTTC. Amino acids: CASSPGGNNYGYTF.

This clone occurred a few times. The chain joins TRBV18 to TRBJ1-1, with no clear D. Germline assignment: CDR1 KGHSH and CDR2 LQKENI. This CDR3 has 13 residues. V lost 3 bases and J 1 base, leaving 6 bases between the germline ends. The chain's CDR3 is CASSPAENTEAFF. The CDR3, as DNA: TGTGCCAGCTCACCGGCGGAGAACACTGAAGCTTTCTTT.

The V and J genes are TRBV6-5 and TRBJ2-7, with TRBD1 identical over 7 bases. The length of the CDR3 is 14 residues. CDR1 is MNHEY and CDR2 is SVGAGI in the germline V gene. V shed 6 bases and J 2 bases; nucleotides not matched to a gene: 7. In nucleotides, the CDR3 is TGTGCCAGCAGCCCGGACAGGCATGCCTACGAGCAGTACTTC. This codes for CASSPDRHAYEQYF.

The chain employs TRBV2 and TRBJ2-7; 7 nucleotides align to TRBD2. The J segment lost 2 bases and the V segment lost 3 bases, leaving 13 bases of the junction unmatched. Germline V gene data show CDR1 as SNHLY and CDR2 as FYNNEI. CDR3 length: 17 amino acids. CDR3 DNA sequence: TGTGCCAGCAGTGATGGGGGGGGTTGGCTGCTGGCCTACGAGCAGTACTTC. This sequence encodes CASSDGGGWLLAYEQYF.

The chain's CDR3 is CASSLLGLEAFF. CDR3 DNA: TGTGCCAGCAGTTTGCTGGGTCTTGAAGCTTTCTTT. The chain carries TRBV28 and TRBJ1-1; D remains ambiguous. Germline V lookup: CDR1 MDHEN, CDR2 SYDVKM. CDR3 length equals 12 residues. V dropped 3 bases and J dropped 7 bases, with 9 bases sitting between them.

The chain carries TRBV5-4 and TRBJ1-3; possible D gene TRBD1, 5 bases. The CDR3 is 15 residues long. V was shortened by 2 bases and J by 4 bases, with 13 bases between the two germline ends. CDR1 SGHNT and CDR2 YYREEE come from the germline V gene (reference sequence). The CDR3 sequence: CASSFSGSGGNTIYF. The CDR3 nucleotides are TGTGCCAGCAGCTTCTCAGGGAGTGGAGGAAACACCATATATTTT.

The genes are TRBV11-1 and TRBJ1-4; the D gene is possibly TRBD1 (6 bases). Trimming took 5 bases from V and 5 from J, leaving 15 bases between them. Germline V gene lookup returns CDR1 SGHAT and CDR2 FQDESV (reference sequence). The CDR3 is made up of 15 amino acids. CDR3 DNA sequence: TGTGCCAGCAGCGTAAGACAAGGGGGGAATGAAAAACTGTTTTTT. This translates into CASSVRQGGNEKLFF.

The chain links TRBV5-6 to TRBJ2-3; D unresolved. The germline V gene encodes CDR1 SGHDT and CDR2 YYEEEE. This CDR3 comprises 15 residues. Trimming removed 4 bases at V and 1 base at J, with 13 bases between. The CDR3 loop reads CASSLMVFGTDTQYF. Written as DNA, the CDR3 is TGTGCCAGCAGCCTGATGGTATTCGGCACAGATACGCAGTATTTT.

The rearrangement uses TRBV30 and TRBJ1-2; 7 bases align to TRBD1. J gave up 5 bases and V 3 bases, and 6 bases lay outside the gene matches. The CDR3 sequence is 13 residues long. Germline loops: CDR1 GTSNPN, CDR2 SVGIG (reference sequence). The CDR3 is CAWSEGQLYGYTF. In DNA, the CDR3 is TGTGCCTGGAGCGAGGGACAGTTATATGGCTACACCTTC.

This rearrangement joins TRBV19 to TRBJ1-3, with no clear D. The CDR3 has 13 amino acids. CDR1 and CDR2 (germline): LNHDA, SQIVND (reference sequence). Trimming took 6 bases from V and 2 from J, leaving 8 bases between them. CDR3 sequence: CASSSSPGNTIYF. As DNA, the CDR3 is TGTGCCAGTAGCTCGTCCCCTGGAAACACCATATATTTT.

This clone was observed a handful of times. V usage is TRBV7-9 and J usage is TRBJ1-2, with unresolved D. This CDR3 contains 13 residues. Trimming took off 5 bases at V and 8 bases at J, with 15 bases between the two ends. Germline V CDR1 and CDR2: SEHNR, FQNEAQ (reference sequence). The CDR3 spells CASSPSPSAGYTF. The CDR3, as DNA: TGTGCCAGCAGCCCAAGTCCGTCCGCGGGCTACACCTTC. The complete variable domain, with remaining parts taken from reference TRBV7-9 and TRBJ1-2, reads DTGVSQNPRHKITKRGQNVTFRCDPISEHNRLYWYRQTLGQGPEFLTYFQNEAQLEKSRLLSDRFSAERPKGSFSTLEIQRTEQGDSAMYLCASSPSPSAGYTFGSGTRLTVV.

The chain recombines TRBV19 with TRBJ2-1; TRBD2 matches 10 bases. This CDR3 comprises 17 residues. CDR1 is LNHDA, CDR2 SQIVND, per germline (reference sequence). V lost 5 bases, J lost 8 bases, and 15 bases stayed unmatched. The CDR3 DNA sequence: TGTGCCAGTAGTCTAGCGGGAGTCCCCCGCCCCTTCGATGAGCAGTTCTTC. It translates to CASSLAGVPRPFDEQFF.

The chain has TRBV27 and TRBJ2-1; possibly TRBD1 for D (5 bases). The V end lost 2 bases, the J end lost 15 bases, and 23 bases lay between the germline ends. The germline V gene encodes CDR1 MNHEY and CDR2 SMNVEV (reference sequence). The CDR3 totals 15 residues. CDR3 amino acids: CASSLGATWALTTFF. The CDR3 DNA sequence: TGTGCCAGCAGTTTAGGGGCTACGTGGGCCCTCACGACGTTCTTC.

The V call is TRBV29-1, the J call TRBJ1-2; D possibly corresponds to TRBD1 (5 bases). V lost 7 bases, J lost 0 bases, and 15 bases lay in between. CDR1 is SQVTM and CDR2 is ANQGSEA in the germline V gene. The CDR3 length is 14 residues. CDR3 sequence: CSDRDGGSNYGYTF. The CDR3 DNA follows: TGCAGCGATCGGGACGGCGGCTCTAACTATGGCTACACCTTC.

V and J are TRBV7-6 and TRBJ2-7; TRBD2 might be the D (5 bases). The ends were cut back, 1 base at V and 5 bases at J, with 9 bases in the middle. The CDR3 extends over 13 amino acids. The germline CDR1 and CDR2 sequences are SGHVS and FNYEAQ. CDR3 protein: CASSLGGDNEQYF. CDR3 coding DNA: TGTGCCAGCAGCTTAGGGGGAGATAACGAGCAGTACTTC.

V and J are TRBV6-1 and TRBJ2-2, with a possible D match to TRBD1 (5 bases). This CDR3 contains 15 residues. Looked up from germline, CDR1 is MNHNS and CDR2 is SASEGT. The V end lost 2 bases, the J end lost 1 base, and 8 bases lay between the germline ends. The CDR3 here is CASSEPGLNTGELFF. The DNA for the CDR3 is TGTGCCAGCAGTGAACCAGGGCTGAACACCGGGGAGCTGTTTTTT.

The chain carries TRBV7-9 and TRBJ1-2, with TRBD1 as a possible D gene (6 bases). V was cut by 1 base and J by 2 bases, with 14 bases left in between. There are 16 residues in the CDR3. Germline CDR1 SEHNR, CDR2 FQNEAQ (reference sequence). The CDR3 sequence: CASSLDRVLSNYGYTF. In DNA form, the CDR3 reads TGTGCCAGCAGCTTAGACAGGGTCCTCTCAAACTATGGCTACACCTTC.

This clone has a single count. This chain links TRBV6-6 with TRBJ2-3; D not certain. This CDR3 is 11 amino acids long. V was shortened by 7 bases and J by 4 bases, with 6 bases between the two germline ends. The germline V gene has CDR1 MNHNY and CDR2 SVGAGI (reference sequence). The CDR3 here is CASTASDTQYF. The CDR3 DNA reads as TGTGCCAGCACCGCTTCAGATACGCAGTATTTT.

The chain joins TRBV9 to TRBJ2-7; 11 nucleotides match TRBD1. The CDR3 spans 16 residues. Germline CDR1 and CDR2: SGDLS and YYNGEE. The V segment lost 2 bases and the J segment 5 bases; nucleotides outside the gene matches: 9. As DNA, the CDR3 is TGTGCCAGCAGCGTGGATCCGGGACAGGGGGACCACGAGCAGTACTTC. Amino acids: CASSVDPGQGDHEQYF.

V and J are TRBV27 and TRBJ2-1; no firm D call. Germline V gene lookup returns CDR1 MNHEY and CDR2 SMNVEV (reference sequence). V was trimmed by 3 bases and J by 12 bases, leaving 18 bases between them. There are 14 residues in the CDR3. CDR3 sequence: CASSFGMGSTGQFF. CDR3 sequence (DNA): TGTGCCAGCAGTTTTGGCATGGGATCTACCGGGCAGTTCTTC.

This clone has a handful of counts. The chain has TRBV7-2 and TRBJ2-7; TRBD1 is a possible D gene (9 bases). There are 16 residues in the CDR3. V was shortened by 3 bases and J by 6 bases, with 21 bases between the two germline ends. Germline values: CDR1 SGHTA, CDR2 FQGNSA. CDR3 sequence reads: CASSFLTGGAGGEQYF. DNA of the CDR3: TGTGCCAGCAGCTTCTTAACAGGGGGCGCGGGAGGCGAGCAGTACTTC. Drawing the rest from reference TRBV7-2 and TRBJ2-7, the complete variable domain is GAGVSQSPSNKVTEKGKDVELRCDPISGHTALYWYRQSLGQGLEFLIYFQGNSAPDKSGLPSDRFSAERTGGSVSTLTIQRTQQEDSAVYLCASSFLTGGAGGEQYFGPGTRLTVT.

The J gene is TRBJ2-3, the V gene TRBV18; 13 nucleotides match TRBD2. This CDR3 comprises 16 residues. Trimming removed 3 bases from V and 4 bases from J; junction bases left unmatched: 4. Germline CDR1 reads KGHSH; CDR2 reads LQKENI. In DNA form, the CDR3 reads TGTGCCAGCTCACCTTGGACTAGCGGGAGTTCAGATACGCAGTATTTT. Protein sequence: CASSPWTSGSSDTQYF.

This sequence joins TRBV18 and TRBJ2-7, with 15 positions matching TRBD2. This CDR3 has 17 residues. Germline CDR1 is KGHSH and CDR2 is LQKENI. V gave up 6 bases and J gave up 4 bases; unmatched junction bases: 10. CDR3 region: CASSYGLAGGLIYEQYF. DNA of the CDR3: TGTGCCAGCTCGTACGGACTAGCGGGGGGGCTAATTTACGAGCAGTACTTC.